The present TCR beta chain was sequenced within a study of T-cell reconstitution after alpha-beta-depleted transplantation in children. Study findings and constraints: Reported findings indicate that, about two months after transplant, alpha-beta T cells came from several hundred expanded clones, which were derived from non-depleted graft cells. From newly produced T cells came most of the T-cell counts and diversity one year after transplant.

V was clipped by 6 bases and J by 7 bases; unmatched bases: 10. The CDR3 has 15 residues. Ten or more counts support this clonotype. The antigen remains undetermined. A library of TCRbeta sequences, prepared with unique molecular identifiers, was generated. TCRdb re-analysed the PCR reads in MiXCR, keeping a single row per CDR3 protein. The data contain under 850,000 distinct CDR3 sequences, approximately 14% of them singletons. The sample consisted of PBMCs, taken before TCRalphabeta/CD19-depleted stem cell transplant. This receptor was identified in a girl aged 2 to 9 with congenital amegakaryocytic thrombocytopenia, due to receive a stem cell transplant. The gene calls are TRBV12-3 or TRBV12-4 and TRBJ2-3; 10 bases fit TRBD2. The CDR3 loop is CASSISGRALNTQYF. The CDR3 DNA follows: TGTGCCAGCAGCATAAGCGGGAGGGCCCTCAATACGCAGTATTTT.